The rows below give T cell receptor beta chains drawn from one sample of a study of blood T cell repertoires in COVID-19. Measured with immunoSEQ multiplex PCR; TCRdb has only the in-frame clones, and not every one. The table lists around 300,000 clones, roughly nine tenths of them singletons, with less than 2% in the top ten. Sequencing was performed on PBMCs or T cells enriched from blood (not recorded which). The receptors stem from a woman in her 40s who had recovered from COVID-19. The CDR3 runs from the conserved cysteine through the conserved F or W. A D gene is named only where the DNA matches it firmly. The size of a clone is reported for some rows only, either as once, few or many, or as a class for expanded clones.

j_call: TRBJ1-4; d_call: -; clone_size: once; v_call: TRBV5-1; cdr3_aa: CASSLVGLNEKLFF; cdr3_nt: TGCGCCAGCAGCTTGGTTGGGCTTAATGAAAAACTGTTTTTT
j_call: TRBJ1-2; d_call: TRBD1; clone_size: -; v_call: TRBV11-1; cdr3_aa: CASSHTGTGGSYGYTF; cdr3_nt: TGTGCCAGCAGCCATACCGGGACAGGGGGCTCCTATGGCTACACCTTC
j_call: TRBJ1-2; d_call: -; clone_size: -; v_call: TRBV19; cdr3_aa: CASSIAGLGSRYTF; cdr3_nt: TGTGCCAGTAGTATAGCGGGACTAGGGTCGCGCTACACCTTC
j_call: TRBJ2-1; d_call: TRBD1; clone_size: -; v_call: TRBV5-1; cdr3_aa: CASSLPPGQGRDEQFF; cdr3_nt: TGCGCCAGCAGCTTGCCTCCGGGACAGGGGAGGGATGAGCAGTTCTTC
j_call: TRBJ2-1; d_call: TRBD2; clone_size: few; v_call: TRBV5-1; cdr3_aa: CASSLVPSGSKYNEQFF; cdr3_nt: TGCGCCAGCAGCTTGGTACCTAGCGGGAGTAAGTACAATGAGCAGTTCTTC
j_call: TRBJ2-3; d_call: -; clone_size: -; v_call: TRBV2; cdr3_aa: CAIGGGGIDTQYF; cdr3_nt: TGTGCCATCGGCGGAGGGGGCATAGATACGCAGTATTTT
j_call: TRBJ2-1; d_call: TRBD2; clone_size: -; v_call: TRBV9; cdr3_aa: CASSRLTSGGNEQFF; cdr3_nt: TGTGCCAGCAGCCGCCTGACTAGCGGGGGCAATGAGCAGTTCTTC
j_call: TRBJ1-1; d_call: -; clone_size: -; v_call: TRBV12-5; cdr3_aa: CASGPDGHTEAFF; cdr3_nt: TGTGCTAGTGGCCCCGATGGGCACACTGAAGCTTTCTTT
j_call: TRBJ2-3; d_call: TRBD2; clone_size: -; v_call: TRBV7-9; cdr3_aa: CASSSGTSGDTDTQYF; cdr3_nt: TGTGCCAGCAGCTCTGGGACTAGCGGGGATACAGATACGCAGTATTTT
j_call: TRBJ2-1; d_call: TRBD2; clone_size: once; v_call: TRBV5-1; cdr3_aa: CASSLGLAPRNEQFF; cdr3_nt: TGCGCCAGCAGCTTGGGACTAGCGCCGCGGAATGAGCAGTTCTTC
j_call: TRBJ2-1; d_call: TRBD2; clone_size: once; v_call: TRBV7-9; cdr3_aa: CASSPRSGTSVNEQFF; cdr3_nt: TGTGCCAGCAGCCCCCGTAGCGGGACTAGCGTCAATGAGCAGTTCTTC
j_call: TRBJ1-6; d_call: -; clone_size: -; v_call: TRBV21-1; cdr3_aa: CASSPPGGNSPLHF; cdr3_nt: TGTGCCAGCAGCCCCCCGGGGGGCAATTCACCCCTCCACTTT
j_call: TRBJ1-1; d_call: -; clone_size: -; v_call: TRBV9; cdr3_aa: CASSVLPGGQNTEAFF; cdr3_nt: TGTGCCAGCAGCGTACTCCCAGGCGGGCAAAACACTGAAGCTTTCTTT
j_call: TRBJ1-5; d_call: -; clone_size: -; v_call: TRBV30; cdr3_aa: CAWSVREDQPQHF; cdr3_nt: TGTGCCTGGAGTGTCAGGGAGGACCAGCCCCAGCATTTT
j_call: TRBJ1-2; d_call: -; clone_size: -; v_call: TRBV6-2/TRBV6-3; cdr3_aa: CASSPTRTERYGYTF; cdr3_nt: TGTGCCAGCAGTCCAACACGGACAGAACGCTATGGCTACACCTTC
j_call: TRBJ2-5; d_call: -; clone_size: -; v_call: TRBV3-1/TRBV3-2; cdr3_aa: CASSQGTPPQETQYF; cdr3_nt: TGTGCCAGCAGCCAAGGGACTCCCCCCCAAGAGACCCAGTACTTC
j_call: TRBJ1-1; d_call: -; clone_size: once; v_call: TRBV19; cdr3_aa: CASSSRVGTEAFF; cdr3_nt: TGTGCCAGTAGTAGCCGGGTTGGCACTGAAGCTTTCTTT